The 31 T cell receptor beta chains in this list originate from one sample, sequenced in a study of shared clonotypes between healthy human individuals. Sequencing was performed with immunoSEQ multiplex PCR; in TCRdb, only in-frame clones are kept and a portion is missing. The sample gives some 2,500,000 clones, roughly 93% of which show up once; 0.35% to 0.45% is in the top ten. Source material: naive CD4+ T cells from PBMCs. The subset: CD45RA+ positively selected. The receptors were gathered from a young man in good health. Some clones in this sample may be carry-over from other donors' samples.

There are a few counts of this clone. This chain uses TRBV20-1 with TRBJ1-1, with unresolved D. V was trimmed by 4 bases and J by 10 bases, leaving 10 bases between them. The length of the CDR3 is 10 residues. The germline V gene has CDR1 DFQATT and CDR2 SNEGSKA (reference sequence). CDR3 sequence: CSAIDITAFF. CDR3 bases: TGCAGTGCTATAGACATCACAGCTTTCTTT.

Points on this clone: Being one base from a much bigger clone, this may be a read error. This chain joins TRBV7-8 and TRBJ2-3; D remains ambiguous. Germline-derived CDR1 and CDR2 are SGHVS and FQNEAQ. V shed 4 bases and J shed 2 bases, with 1 base lying between them. This CDR3 is built from 11 residues. This chain's CDR3 is CASSYTDTQYF. The CDR3 DNA sequence: TGTGCCAGCAGCTACACAGATACGCAGTATTTT. Together with reference TRBV7-8 and TRBJ2-3, the CDR3 gives the full variable domain: GAGVSQSPRYKVAKRGQDVALRCDPISGHVSLFWYQQALGQGPEFLTYFQNEAQLDKSGLPSDRFFAERPEGSVSTLKIQRTQQEDSAVYLCASSYTDTQYFGPGTRLTVL.

As to this clone: Other DNA sequences from this sample encode an identical CDR3 as well. This chain connects TRBV28 to TRBJ1-1, with D uncertain. Germline V gene sequence: CDR1 MDHEN, CDR2 SYDVKM. Between the trimmed V and J ends, which lost 5 bases and 0 bases, there was a span of 7 bases. The CDR3 sequence is 13 residues long. The CDR3 DNA reads as TGTGCCAGCAGTACAGTTATGAACACTGAAGCTTTCTTT. Translating gives CASSTVMNTEAFF. The full variable domain, rest sourced from reference TRBV28 and TRBJ1-1, is DVKVTQSSRYLVKRTGEKVFLECVQDMDHENMFWYRQDPGLGLRLIYFSYDVKMKEKGDIPEGYSVSREKKERFSLILESASTNQTSMYLCASSTVMNTEAFFGQGTRLTVV.

This clone has just one count. The chain joins TRBV6-1 to TRBJ2-7; 7 bases agree with TRBD2. The length of the CDR3 is 15 residues. V trimming: 3 bases; J trimming: 3 bases; junction bases outside the gene matches: 8. Germline V gene lookup returns CDR1 MNHNS and CDR2 SASEGT. The CDR3 DNA reads TGTGCCAGCAGTGAGGGGCCGGGGAGGGACTACGAGCAGTACTTC. This encodes CASSEGPGRDYEQYF.

On this clone itself: This sample also contains other DNA sequences that code for the same CDR3. The rearrangement uses TRBV7-2 and TRBJ2-5; a weak D match, TRBD1 (5 bases). CDR3 length: 13 residues. Looked up from germline, CDR1 is SGHTA and CDR2 is FQGNSA. The germline V and J ends were trimmed by 3 bases and 3 bases, with 8 bases remaining between them. DNA of the CDR3: TGTGCCAGCAGCTTCGGCAGGGAAGAGACCCAGTACTTC. It codes for CASSFGREETQYF.

The genes are TRBV2 and TRBJ2-2, with 7 bases identical to TRBD2. CDR3 size: 14 residues. Germline V gene sequence: CDR1 SNHLY, CDR2 FYNNEI. V lost 6 bases, J lost 6 bases, and 7 bases stayed unmatched. The CDR3 coding sequence is TGTGCCAGCAGGAATCAGACTAGCCCCGGGGAGCTGTTTTTT. Translation gives CASRNQTSPGELFF.

Only a few counts were recorded for this clone. The V gene is TRBV11-2, the J gene TRBJ1-1; D is ambiguous. The V gene lost 2 bases and the J gene lost 6 bases, with 13 bases spanning the gap. The CDR3 runs to 14 residues. The germline CDR1 and CDR2 sequences are SGHAT and FQNNGV. The CDR3 DNA sequence: TGTGCCAGCAGCTTACGGTGGTTGGGCGCTGAAGCTTTCTTT. This encodes CASSLRWLGAEAFF.

This clone was picked up one time. This chain links TRBV19 with TRBJ2-3, with TRBD1 matching over 8 bases. The CDR3 length is 17 residues. V shed 5 bases, J shed 1 base, and the junction held 11 bases outside the gene matches. Germline-derived CDR1 and CDR2 are LNHDA and SQIVND (reference sequence). CDR3 sequence: CASSARQGIPGTDTQYF. CDR3 nucleotides: TGTGCCAGTAGTGCCAGACAGGGGATTCCCGGCACAGATACGCAGTATTTT. Combining the CDR3 with reference TRBV19 and TRBJ2-3 gives the whole variable domain DGGITQSPKYLFRKEGQNVTLSCEQNLNHDAMYWYRQDPGQGLRLIYYSQIVNDFQKGDIAEGYSVSREKKESFPLTVTSAQKNPTAFYLCASSARQGIPGTDTQYFGPGTRLTVL.

The V gene is TRBV2, the J gene TRBJ1-5, with D unresolved. The germline gives CDR1 SNHLY, CDR2 FYNNEI. Deletions cut 4 bases from V and 4 bases from J, with 14 bases between. The CDR3 loop spans 15 amino acids. In nucleotides, the CDR3 is TGTGCCAGCAGTGTTTCACGGGGTAGGAATCAGCCCCAGCATTTT. Residues: CASSVSRGRNQPQHF.

The gene calls are TRBV19 and TRBJ2-7; a weak D match, TRBD2 (6 bases). CDR3 size: 13 residues. Germline lookup yields CDR1 LNHDA and CDR2 SQIVND (reference sequence). V lost 4 bases and J lost 4, with 11 bases in between. CDR3: CASSSGDWYEQYF. The CDR3 DNA reads as TGTGCCAGTAGTAGCGGGGATTGGTACGAGCAGTACTTC.

The CDR3 is CASSLERSEQFF. The CDR3 region has the DNA TGTGCCAGCAGCTTAGAGAGGAGTGAGCAGTTCTTC. The rearrangement uses TRBV11-2 and TRBJ2-1; D is uncertain. Looked up from germline, CDR1 is SGHAT and CDR2 is FQNNGV. The CDR3 contains 12 residues. V was trimmed by 0 bases and J by 9 bases, leaving 6 bases between them. Using reference TRBV11-2 and TRBJ2-1 for the parts outside the CDR3, the full variable domain is EAGVAQSPRYKIIEKRQSVAFWCNPISGHATLYWYQQILGQGPKLLIQFQNNGVVDDSQLPKDRFSAERLKGVDSTLKIQPAKLEDSAVYLCASSLERSEQFFGPGTRLTVL.

With regard to this clone: A read error may account for a junction end that differs from germline. The chain recombines TRBV4-1 with TRBJ2-2; D unresolved. Looked up from germline, CDR1 is MGHRA and CDR2 is YSYEKL. The CDR3 extends over 13 amino acids. The CDR3 sequence: CASSQGLTGQLFF. In nucleotides, the CDR3 is TGCGCCAGCAGCCAAGGTCTCACCGGGCAGCTGTTTTTT.

This clone was counted a single time. The J gene is TRBJ1-1, the V gene TRBV2; D is ambiguous. The ends were cut back, 6 bases at V and 1 base at J, with 9 bases in the middle. Germline V gives CDR1 SNHLY, CDR2 FYNNEI. The CDR3 consists of 13 residues. CDR3 amino acids: CASSRTENTEAFF. In DNA, the CDR3 is TGTGCCAGCAGCAGAACGGAGAACACTGAAGCTTTCTTT.

On this clone: At the DNA level, this CDR3 is encoded by other sequences in the same sample as well. The chain joins TRBV6-5 to TRBJ2-5; tentative D call: TRBD2 (6 bases). The CDR3 extends over 14 amino acids. The germline V gene encodes CDR1 MNHEY and CDR2 SVGAGI. Between the trimmed V and J ends, which lost 5 bases and 1 base, there was a span of 11 bases. CDR3 nucleotides: TGTGCCAGCAGTCGCGGGACGTCCCAAGAGACCCAGTACTTC. Protein sequence: CASSRGTSQETQYF.

The gene calls are TRBV18 and TRBJ1-5; D uncertain. The CDR3 has 13 residues. V was trimmed by 2 bases and J by 5 bases, leaving 7 bases between them. CDR1 and CDR2 from the germline V gene are KGHSH and LQKENI. The CDR3 sequence is CASSPMRDQPQHF. The CDR3 coding sequence is TGTGCCAGCTCACCAATGAGGGATCAGCCCCAGCATTTT.

This chain connects TRBV10-3 to TRBJ2-1; D is ambiguous. The V gene's germline CDR1 is ENHRY and CDR2 SYGVKD. V was cut by 0 bases and J by 2 bases, with 14 bases left in between. The CDR3 extends over 17 amino acids. The CDR3 nucleotides read TGTGCCATCAGTGAGTCCACACGGACGATAGCCTACAATGAGCAGTTCTTC. Translation: CAISESTRTIAYNEQFF.

Note on this clone: Germline is not matched at one junction end, which may reflect a read error. Other DNA variants within this sample encode the same CDR3. This chain uses TRBV2 with TRBJ2-3; TRBD2 aligns across 11 bases. This CDR3 region has 15 residues. The germline CDR1 and CDR2 sequences are SNHLY and FYNNEI. In DNA form, the CDR3 reads TGTGCCAGCAGCGAAGGACTAGCGGGTGTCGATACGCAGTATTTT. As protein: CASSEGLAGVDTQYF.

V and J are TRBV7-8 and TRBJ2-4; D is perhaps TRBD1 (6 bases). The ends were cut back, 5 bases at V and 8 bases at J, with 13 bases in the middle. Germline V CDR1 and CDR2: SGHVS, FQNEAQ. The CDR3 loop spans 13 amino acids. CDR3 region: CASSNQGRDIQYF. As DNA, the CDR3 is TGTGCCAGCAGCAATCAGGGGCGCGACATTCAGTACTTC.

The chain combines TRBV14 with TRBJ2-1; D call uncertain. There are 12 residues in the CDR3. The V gene lost 2 bases and the J gene lost 8 bases, with 7 bases spanning the gap. Germline V CDR1 and CDR2: SGHDN, FVKESK. DNA for the CDR3: TGTGCCAGCAGCCAACTCAGATATGAGCAGTTCTTC. Protein sequence: CASSQLRYEQFF.

The J gene is TRBJ2-1, the V gene TRBV5-1; D call uncertain. Trimming pared 3 bases from V and 0 bases from J, leaving 4 bases between. The CDR3 consists of 13 residues. Germline lookup yields CDR1 SGHRS and CDR2 YFSETQ. CDR3 nucleotides: TGCGCCAGCAGCTCCTACTCCTACAATGAGCAGTTCTTC. This sequence encodes CASSSYSYNEQFF.

For the CDR3, the DNA is TGTGCCAGCAGCCAGTCTAGCGGGGTGTGGGAGACCCAGTACTTC. Encoded protein: CASSQSSGVWETQYF. The rearrangement uses TRBV11-3 and TRBJ2-5, with TRBD2 matching over 9 bases. Losses at the gene ends were 5 bases for V and 5 bases for J; bases not matched to a gene: 9. CDR3 length: 15 amino acids. The germline CDR1 and CDR2 sequences are SGHNT and YENEEA.

V is TRBV5-1 and J is TRBJ2-2, with D perhaps TRBD1 (5 bases). This CDR3 region has 17 residues. The V end lost 4 bases, the J end lost 3 bases, and 19 bases lay between the germline ends. CDR1 is SGHRS, CDR2 YFSETQ, per germline. CDR3: CASSHRSFWQHTGELFF. DNA of the CDR3: TGCGCCAGCAGCCACAGGAGCTTTTGGCAGCACACCGGGGAGCTGTTTTTT.

The chain is built from TRBV6-5 and TRBJ2-5; the match to TRBD1 covers 8 bases. Germline lookup yields CDR1 MNHEY and CDR2 SVGAGI. With 2 bases clipped from V and 4 bases from J, the junction kept 3 bases outside the gene matches. This CDR3 has 14 amino acids. The CDR3 coding sequence is TGTGCCAGCAGTTACGGGACAGGTACAGAGACCCAGTACTTC. Its translation is CASSYGTGTETQYF.

This clone was counted a few times. The chain links TRBV7-3 to TRBJ2-2, with 7 bases fitting TRBD2. V lost 3 bases to trimming and J lost 4 bases; unmatched junction nucleotides: 2. The CDR3 spans 14 residues. Germline V gene data show CDR1 as SGHTA and CDR2 as FQGTGA. CDR3 region: CASSLGGVTGELFF. CDR3 nucleotide sequence: TGTGCCAGCAGCTTGGGAGGGGTCACCGGGGAGCTGTTTTTT.

In its sample, this clone was seen a few times. The same CDR3 also results from other DNA sequences found in this sample. This chain links TRBV5-4 with TRBJ1-4, with D possibly being TRBD1 (6 bases). The CDR3 runs 15 residues. Germline V CDR1 and CDR2: SGHNT, YYREEE (reference sequence). The V end was cut by 0 bases, the J end by 2 bases, with 8 bases between. The CDR3 DNA sequence: TGTGCCAGCAGCTTGGTGGGGGCGACTAATGAAAAACTGTTTTTT. Amino acids: CASSLVGATNEKLFF.

The CDR3 sequence: CAISGRQGGEYYEQYF. CDR3 bases: TGTGCCATCAGTGGGAGACAGGGGGGAGAATACTACGAGCAGTACTTC. The chain combines TRBV10-3 with TRBJ2-7, with 9 positions matching TRBD1. The J segment lost 3 bases and the V segment lost 4 bases, leaving 10 bases of the junction unmatched. The CDR3 runs 16 residues. Germline CDR1 and CDR2: ENHRY and SYGVKD.

Turning to this clone: The same CDR3 can be traced to other DNA sequences in this sample. The chain carries TRBV7-2 and TRBJ2-2, with unresolved D. The CDR3 contains 13 residues. V dropped 2 bases and J dropped 6 bases, with 7 bases sitting between them. Germline loops: CDR1 SGHTA, CDR2 FQGNSA. CDR3 nucleotide sequence: TGTGCCAGCAGCTTATTGGGGTCCGGGGAGCTGTTTTTT. The encoded protein is CASSLLGSGELFF. Full variable domain (missing parts from reference TRBV7-2 and TRBJ2-2): GAGVSQSPSNKVTEKGKDVELRCDPISGHTALYWYRQSLGQGLEFLIYFQGNSAPDKSGLPSDRFSAERTGGSVSTLTIQRTQQEDSAVYLCASSLLGSGELFFGEGSRLTVL.

The CDR3 sequence is CASSLSSRTGDKTQYF. The CDR3 bases are TGTGCCAGCAGCTTATCATCTAGGACAGGGGATAAGACCCAGTACTTC. The rearrangement links TRBV11-1 to TRBJ2-5; 9 nucleotides match TRBD1. Trimming removed 2 bases from V and 6 bases from J; junction bases left unmatched: 10. The CDR3 sequence is 16 residues long. Looked up from germline, CDR1 is SGHAT and CDR2 is FQDESV (reference sequence).

The chain combines TRBV19 with TRBJ2-7; D is possibly TRBD1 or TRBD2 (5 bases each). Looked up from germline, CDR1 is LNHDA and CDR2 is SQIVND (reference sequence). V was pared by 5 bases and J by 3 bases, with 14 bases between. The CDR3 has 14 amino acids. CDR3 amino acids: CASSPGRSFYEQYF. Written as DNA, the CDR3 is TGTGCCAGTAGTCCGGGACGGTCCTTCTACGAGCAGTACTTC.

This clone showed up just once. V is TRBV25-1 and J is TRBJ1-3; a weak D match, TRBD1 (5 bases). CDR3 length equals 14 residues. Germline loops: CDR1 MGHDK, CDR2 SYGVNS. Trimming removed 8 bases from V and 0 bases from J, with 11 bases in between. The CDR3 sequence: CASGGANSGNTIYF. The CDR3 nucleotides are TGTGCCAGCGGCGGGGCCAACTCTGGAAACACCATATATTTT.

The rearrangement joins TRBV13 to TRBJ2-1; TRBD2 is a possible D gene (5 bases). The CDR3 runs to 18 residues. The V end was cut by 1 base, the J end by 1 base, with 17 bases between. Germline V lookup: CDR1 PRHDT, CDR2 FYEKMQ (reference sequence). The CDR3 spells CASSLALTISGSYNEQFF. In nucleotides, the CDR3 is TGTGCCAGCAGCTTAGCCCTCACTATCAGCGGTTCCTACAATGAGCAGTTCTTC.